Sequencing of this T cell receptor beta chain was carried out in a study of T cells in Graves' hyperthyroidism and ophthalmopathy (dated by TCRdb to about 2019). Notes on the research overall: Peripheral blood samples were taken at initial diagnosis, before any treatment was given. A discovery cohort of roughly 100 patients, fewer than 50 with Graves' ophthalmopathy and under 60 with stable Graves' hyperthyroidism, was used to find distinguishing TCR V-J signatures. Whether ophthalmopathy could be predicted prospectively was tested in an independent validation cohort made up of some 20 hyperthyroidism patients plus 17 patients who later progressed to ophthalmopathy. The 100 or so discovery patients were divided at random into training and test sets in a 7:3 ratio. Thyroid tissue and blood T-cell repertoires from roughly 6 Graves' hyperthyroidism patients were also compared in the study. After sampling, hyperthyroidism patients received methimazole starting at 30 mg daily, and ophthalmopathy patients received high-dose intravenous methylprednisolone. The paper describes TCR Vbeta CDR3 sequencing of around 130 peripheral blood samples, made up of 43 ophthalmopathy patients, approximately 76 hyperthyroidism patients and around 17 progressor patients.

Stable Graves' hyperthyroidism was defined as the absence of progression to ophthalmopathy over 18 months of follow-up. The hyperthyroidism patients were between 18 and 65 years old and newly diagnosed, with a disease duration of less than 2 months. Any patient with an uncontrolled infection, another autoimmune disease, pregnancy or lactation was excluded. Diagnoses were based on clinical symptoms, serum thyroxine and TRAb, thyroid ultrasound and orbital computed tomography. Ficoll-Paque density gradient centrifugation was used to isolate PBMCs from 10 ml of fresh peripheral blood. Total RNA was extracted using Trizol reagent, and RNA quality was assessed on an Agilent 2100 Bioanalyzer. Amplification of TCR beta CDR3 regions was carried out from RNA transcripts. The first round of RT-PCR for the TCR CDR3 was performed with the HTBI primer set and the Qiagen OneStep RT-PCR kit. A second multiplex PCR round built the libraries, followed by size selection and purification. The libraries were sequenced on an Illumina HiSeq2000 using paired-end 100 bp reads. Per the original workflow: Raw data were processed with SOAPnuke, discarding reads with adapters, uncalled bases, mean Phred below 15, or no exact constant-primer or identifier match. COPE v1.2.5 was used to merge high-quality paired reads, and clonotypes were defined as unique nucleotide sequences. Clonotypes were aligned to IMGT TRBV, TRBD and TRBJ reference segments using MiTCR v1.1. The analysis was restricted to V-J combinations with a frequency above 0.0001, which together covered 99.2% of the repertoires. A TCS score was defined as the ratio between F50 (clonal expansion) and ExV (chaos), using BLOSUM62-based TCRdist between CDR3 peptides within each V-J. Welch's t-statistics and random forest reduced fewer than 550 V-J features to roughly 13, which were used in a naive Bayes classifier (R e1071). TCRdb reworked the public reads: Q25 trimming with fastp, MiXCR clone assembly, productive beta chains retained. Under each unique CDR3 protein, matching rows form one entry showing the most common genes and DNA. These V and J calls derive from TCRdb rather than the authors' analysis. Across this sample there are 700,000 or so distinct CDR3 sequences, with approximately 16% seen only once. The leading ten clones occupy around 8% of the sample.

As encoded in the germline V gene (reference sequence), CDR1 is MNHNY while CDR2 is SVGAGI. From the cysteine through the phenylalanine, the CDR3 covers 15 amino acids. Kept here is only the CDR3 DNA, which spans 45 bases and is read in frame from base 1. Relative to germline, V is 0 bases shorter and J is 2 bases shorter, with 11 bases between their ends. Of note for this clonotype: The antigen it binds to is not known. No base qualities exist here, and no much larger clone lies one base off it.

Study-wide conclusions, independent of this receptor: Most expanded thyroid clonotypes (frequency above 0.001) were also found in blood, which suggests that blood repertoires may mirror thyroid immune responses. A 13 V-J signature model separated ophthalmopathy from stable hyperthyroidism, with around 90% sensitivity and roughly 81% specificity in cross-validation and 80%/75% in testing. In validation, the model predicted progression to ophthalmopathy with 55% to 71% sensitivity and roughly 75% specificity, a median of about six months before onset. No statistical method was used to set the sample size in advance, and investigators knew the group allocation.

Recombination joined TRBV6-6 with TRBJ2-7; no D gene call is confident. This TCR derives from a man in his late teens or twenties with Graves' hyperthyroidism. The sequenced material came from blood. For the CDR3, the sequence is CASSYSDRSAYEQYF. The sequenced DNA: TGTGCCAGCAGTTACTCGGATCGGAGCGCCTACGAGCAGTACTTC.